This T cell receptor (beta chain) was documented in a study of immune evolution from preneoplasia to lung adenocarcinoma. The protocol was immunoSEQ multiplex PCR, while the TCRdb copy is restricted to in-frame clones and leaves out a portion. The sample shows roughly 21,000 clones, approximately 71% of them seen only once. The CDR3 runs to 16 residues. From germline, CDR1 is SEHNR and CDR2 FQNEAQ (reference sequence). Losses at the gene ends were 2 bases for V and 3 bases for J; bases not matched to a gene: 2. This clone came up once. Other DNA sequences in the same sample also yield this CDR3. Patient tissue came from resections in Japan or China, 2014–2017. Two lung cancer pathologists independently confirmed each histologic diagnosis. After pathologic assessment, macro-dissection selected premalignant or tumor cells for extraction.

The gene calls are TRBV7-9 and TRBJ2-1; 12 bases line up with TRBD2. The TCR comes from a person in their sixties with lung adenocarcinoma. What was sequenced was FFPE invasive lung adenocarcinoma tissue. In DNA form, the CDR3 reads TGTGCCAGCAGCTTACTAGCGGGAGGGAGCTACAATGAGCAGTTCTTC. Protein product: CASSLLAGGSYNEQFF.